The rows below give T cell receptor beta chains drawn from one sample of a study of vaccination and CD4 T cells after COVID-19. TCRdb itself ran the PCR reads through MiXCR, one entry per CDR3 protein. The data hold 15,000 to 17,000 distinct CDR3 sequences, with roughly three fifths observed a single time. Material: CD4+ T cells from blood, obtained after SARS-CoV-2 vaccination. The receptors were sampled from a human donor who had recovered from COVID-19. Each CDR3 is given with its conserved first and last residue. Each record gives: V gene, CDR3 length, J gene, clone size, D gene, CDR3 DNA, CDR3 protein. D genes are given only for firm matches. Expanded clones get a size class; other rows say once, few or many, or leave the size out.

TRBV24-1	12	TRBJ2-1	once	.	TGTGCCACCAGTGATAGATACAATGAGCAGTTCTTC	CATSDRYNEQFF
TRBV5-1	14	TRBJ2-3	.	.	TGCGCCAGCAGCATTTCGGGAGGCACAGATACGCAGTATTTT	CASSISGGTDTQYF
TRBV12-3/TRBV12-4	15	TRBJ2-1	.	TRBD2	TGTGCCAGCAGTTTATCTAGCGGGAGTCGCGGTTCGCTTTTCTTC	CASSLSSGSRGSLFF
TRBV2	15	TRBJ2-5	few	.	TGTGCCAGCAGTGAAATCGTGGGCTGGGAAGAGACCCAGTACTTC	CASSEIVGWEETQYF
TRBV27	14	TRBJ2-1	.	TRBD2	TGTGCCAGCAGTGGGTTGCGGGAGGGCTTTGAGCAGTTCTTC	CASSGLREGFEQFF
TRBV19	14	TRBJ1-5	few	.	TGTGCCAGTAGTATGGTGGGTGGCAATCAGCCCCAGCATTTT	CASSMVGGNQPQHF
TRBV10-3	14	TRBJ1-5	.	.	TGTGCCATCAGTGATATAGGGGTTAGTCAGCCCCAGCATTTT	CAISDIGVSQPQHF
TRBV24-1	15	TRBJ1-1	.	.	TGTGCCACCAGTGATTCCGGGGCGCGACACACTGAAGCTTTCTTT	CATSDSGARHTEAFF
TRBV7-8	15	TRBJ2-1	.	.	TGTGCCAGCAGCTCTCAGGGTCCCGATTACAATGAGCAGTTCTTC	CASSSQGPDYNEQFF
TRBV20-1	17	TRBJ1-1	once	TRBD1	TGCAGTGCTCGGGAAAGCGCAGGGGGCCAGGGACGCACTGAAGCTTTCTTT	CSARESAGGQGRTEAFF